The 15 T cell receptor beta chains given below trace back to one sample, sequenced in a study of identical twins. TCRdb recomputed calls from the 5' RACE reads with MiXCR, one row per CDR3 protein. The table has around 680,000 distinct CDR3 sequences, 8.6% seen once. The same data also contributed to another study, on yellow fever vaccine responses in identical twins.

Sequences were obtained from PBMCs. These receptors originate from a woman aged 18-29 years in good health.

As to this clonotype: A much larger clone lies a single base off, so this may be a read error. The genes are TRBV9 and TRBJ2-1, with no clear D. The CDR3 consists of 12 residues. The germline V and J ends were trimmed by 0 bases and 3 bases, with 1 base remaining between them. Germline CDR1 reads SGDLS; CDR2 reads YYNGEE. The CDR3 protein is CASSVVYNEQFF. The CDR3 DNA sequence: TGTGCCAGCAGCGTAGTCTACAATGAGCAGTTCTTC.

This chain connects TRBV4-2 to TRBJ1-5; weak D call: TRBD1 (5 bases). Germline loops: CDR1 LGHNA, CDR2 YNFKEQ. V was shortened by 4 bases and J by 0 bases, with 10 bases between the two germline ends. The CDR3 consists of 15 residues. The CDR3 loop reads CASSPTQVSNQPQHF. The CDR3 bases are TGTGCCAGCAGCCCGACACAGGTTAGCAATCAGCCCCAGCATTTT.

This rearrangement joins TRBV20-1 to TRBJ2-1; 7 bases fit TRBD2. This CDR3 spans 16 amino acids. Germline trimming cut 1 base from V and 3 bases from J; bases unmatched to any gene: 9. Germline V gene lookup returns CDR1 DFQATT and CDR2 SNEGSKA (reference sequence). The CDR3: CSARAWGGGNYNEQFF. The DNA for the CDR3 is TGCAGTGCTAGAGCCTGGGGGGGAGGGAACTACAATGAGCAGTTCTTC.

This clonotype has a count of ten or more. The rearrangement joins TRBV7-9 to TRBJ1-2, with 10 bases matching TRBD1. Trimming removed 4 bases from V and 6 bases from J; junction bases left unmatched: 2. Germline V gives CDR1 SEHNR, CDR2 FQNEAQ (reference sequence). CDR3 length: 13 amino acids. This CDR3 reads CASSWTGGDGYTF. CDR3 sequence (DNA): TGTGCCAGCAGCTGGACAGGGGGTGATGGCTACACCTTC.

This clonotype was seen a few times. V is TRBV3-1 and J is TRBJ1-5; D may be TRBD1 (5 bases). V lost 0 bases and J lost 9, with 15 bases in between. Germline CDR1 is LGHDT and CDR2 is YNNKEL (reference sequence). The CDR3 runs to 15 residues. CDR3 in amino acids: CASSQDTGAGLPQHF. The CDR3 DNA follows: TGTGCCAGCAGCCAAGACACAGGAGCTGGTTTGCCCCAGCATTTT.

The chain employs TRBV11-2 and TRBJ2-5; 11 bases align to TRBD1. The CDR3 consists of 15 residues. Germline trimming cut 5 bases from V and 4 bases from J; bases unmatched to any gene: 6. Per the germline V gene, CDR1 is SGHAT and CDR2 is FQNNGV. The chain's CDR3 is CASSKGQGAGETQYF. The CDR3 bases are TGTGCCAGCAGCAAAGGACAGGGGGCGGGAGAGACCCAGTACTTC.

The chain joins TRBV3-1 to TRBJ2-1; D uncertain. V gave up 1 base and J gave up 2 bases, with 12 bases separating them. The CDR3 sequence is 16 residues long. From germline, CDR1 is LGHDT and CDR2 YNNKEL (reference sequence). The CDR3 is CASSQVGAIPYNEQFF. CDR3 DNA sequence: TGTGCCAGCAGCCAAGTCGGAGCCATCCCCTACAATGAGCAGTTCTTC.

This clonotype was seen at least ten times. V and J are TRBV20-1 and TRBJ2-3; no clear D. V was trimmed by 6 bases and J by 4 bases, leaving 5 bases between them. This CDR3 has 10 amino acids. Germline V gene data show CDR1 as DFQATT and CDR2 as SNEGSKA (reference sequence). In DNA form, the CDR3 reads TGCAGTGCCGCAGCAGATACGCAGTATTTT. Translation gives CSAAADTQYF.

There are a few counts of this clonotype. The chain employs TRBV14 and TRBJ1-2; TRBD1 might be the D (5 bases). Trimming removed 4 bases from V and 4 bases from J, with 13 bases in between. Germline lookup yields CDR1 SGHDN and CDR2 FVKESK. This CDR3 is 14 amino acids long. The CDR3 sequence: CASSLTGRAYGYTF. The DNA for the CDR3 is TGTGCCAGCAGCCTAACGGGACGGGCCTATGGCTACACCTTC.

This clonotype was detected ten times or more. The chain recombines TRBV28 with TRBJ2-5; 7 nucleotides line up with TRBD2. J gave up 5 bases and V 3 bases, and 9 bases lay outside the gene matches. This CDR3 is 15 amino acids long. The germline V gene encodes CDR1 MDHEN and CDR2 SYDVKM. DNA for the CDR3: TGTGCCAGCAGTTTTAGAGGGAGGGCCGGGGAGACCCAGTACTTC. Protein product: CASSFRGRAGETQYF.

This clonotype was seen more than once but under ten times. This chain links TRBV6-5 with TRBJ2-7; 9 bases map to TRBD2. CDR1 and CDR2 (germline): MNHEY, SVGAGI. V lost 0 bases and J lost 2; bases outside the gene matches: 2. The CDR3 loop spans 15 amino acids. CDR3 in DNA: TGTGCCAGCAGTTACTCAGTAGCGGGAGCCTACGAGCAGTACTTC. Protein sequence: CASSYSVAGAYEQYF.

Only a few counts were recorded for this clonotype. This chain joins TRBV18 and TRBJ2-1; 8 nucleotides line up with TRBD1. The germline gives CDR1 KGHSH, CDR2 LQKENI. CDR3 size: 14 residues. J lost 10 bases, V lost 1 base, and 6 bases had no gene match. The CDR3 protein is CASSPLTGQGEQFF. The CDR3 DNA sequence: TGTGCCAGCTCACCACTTACCGGACAGGGCGAGCAGTTCTTC. The whole variable domain, remainder taken from reference TRBV18 and TRBJ2-1, is NAGVMQNPRHLVRRRGQEARLRCSPMKGHSHVYWYRQLPEEGLKFMVYLQKENIIDESGMPKERFSAEFPKEGPSILRIQQVVRGDSAAYFCASSPLTGQGEQFFGPGTRLTVL.

This chain joins TRBV5-1 and TRBJ2-5; no definite D call. The CDR3 covers 15 residues. Germline values: CDR1 SGHRS, CDR2 YFSETQ. Trimming removed 0 bases at V and 1 base at J, with 10 bases between. CDR3: CASSLEGQVQETQYF. The CDR3 bases are TGCGCCAGCAGCTTGGAAGGGCAGGTCCAAGAGACCCAGTACTTC.

Here the CDR3 DNA reads TGTGCCACCAGTGAAACCCGGGACAACAATGAGCAGTTCTTC. It translates to CATSETRDNNEQFF. The chain combines TRBV24-1 with TRBJ2-1, with D perhaps TRBD1 (6 bases). CDR3 length: 14 residues. Trimming took off 4 bases at V and 5 bases at J, with 11 bases between the two ends. Germline CDR1 reads KGHDR; CDR2 reads SFDVKD.

This clonotype has only a few counts. The chain has TRBV10-2 and TRBJ2-7; D not resolved. The CDR3 has 11 residues. CDR1 and CDR2 from the germline V gene are WSHSY and SAAADI. V was shortened by 4 bases and J by 6 bases, with 7 bases between the two germline ends. Here the CDR3 reads CASSVSGEQYF. CDR3 in DNA: TGCGCCAGCAGTGTTTCGGGCGAGCAGTACTTC.